The sequence of this T cell receptor beta chain was determined in a study of beta chain features in type 1 diabetes. The study's findings and limits: For type 1 diabetes patients, VDJ junctions showed fewer insertions and more deletions. In all four CD4+ subsets, TCRB CDR3 length was significantly, moderately reduced in type 1 diabetes.

Note on this clone: Its cognate antigen is unknown.

Germline trimming cut 3 bases from V and 4 bases from J; bases unmatched to any gene: 4. Germline values: CDR1 MGHDK, CDR2 SYGVNS. The CDR3 loop spans 14 amino acids. CD45RO/CCR7/CD25/CD127/CD95/CD27 staining was used to isolate CD4+ naive, central memory, regulatory and stem cell-like memory cells by sorting. Purities in excess of 95% were seen in all sorted populations. Sequencing targeted expressed TCRB transcripts, as all isolated RNA had been reverse transcribed. Libraries were prepared by immunoSEQ multiplex PCR; TCRdb keeps only in-frame clonotypes and omits some of them. The table records 350,000 or so clones, 20% of them present only once.

Specimen: naive CD4+ T cells from blood. This chain uses TRBV25-1 with TRBJ2-5, with 8 positions matching TRBD1. This TCR derives from a woman aged 18-30 years in good health. CDR3 sequence (DNA): TGTGCCAGCAGTGACAGGGGGCGGGGAGAGACCCAGTACTTC. It encodes CASSDRGRGETQYF.